One and the same sample provided the 17 T cell receptor beta chains below, sequenced in a study of CD8 T cells in ankylosing spondylitis. Study results and limitations: Several highly homologous variants made up a TCR beta motif that seemed to typify ankylosing spondylitis blood.

These TCRs' antigens remain unknown. TCRdb re-called the 5' RACE reads with MiXCR, one entry per CDR3 protein. The top ten clones hold 6.8% of a sample with hundreds of thousands of distinct CDR3 sequences, about an eighth of them seen once. The sequenced material came from blood, either unsorted or a sorted T cell fraction (not recorded which). The receptors shown here come from a male donor with ankylosing spondylitis.

This clonotype came up a few times. The CDR3 coding sequence is TGCGCCAGCAGTGAATACCGGGACTCCTACACCGGGGAGCTGTTTTTT. Its translation: CASSEYRDSYTGELFF. The chain carries TRBV10-1 and TRBJ2-2, with a possible D match to TRBD2 (6 bases). Germline CDR1 reads WNHNN; CDR2 reads SYGVQD (reference sequence). The V end was cut by 3 bases, the J end by 3 bases, with 14 bases between. The CDR3 length is 16 residues.

The V and J genes are TRBV12-3 or TRBV12-4 and TRBJ1-5, with TRBD1 matching over 7 bases. The CDR3 consists of 13 residues. V lost 6 bases to trimming and J lost 6 bases; unmatched junction nucleotides: 5. In DNA form, the CDR3 reads TGTGCCAGCAGAGCGACAGGGAGTCAGCCCCAGCATTTT. Translated: CASRATGSQPQHF.

This clonotype has just a few counts. V gene TRBV25-1 combines with J gene TRBJ2-5, with a weak D call TRBD2 (5 bases). Germline loops: CDR1 MGHDK, CDR2 SYGVNS. Trimming removed 6 bases from V and 4 bases from J, with 21 bases in between. The CDR3 is 16 amino acids. CDR3 sequence (DNA): TGTGCCAGCAGGCCACAGACTGCGGCGGGCTTAGAGACCCAGTACTTC. It yields the protein CASRPQTAAGLETQYF.

This clonotype was counted ten times or more. The chain has TRBV27 and TRBJ1-2, with TRBD1 as a possible D gene (5 bases). Trimming pared 5 bases from V and 7 bases from J, leaving 20 bases between. The CDR3 has 15 amino acids. Germline values: CDR1 MNHEY, CDR2 SMNVEV (reference sequence). As DNA, the CDR3 is TGTGCCAGCAGTCCGCGGCAGGGAAGGTCGCGTGGCTACACCTTC. As protein: CASSPRQGRSRGYTF.

A few counts support this clonotype. The V and J genes are TRBV7-6 and TRBJ1-3; D remains unclear. Germline-derived CDR1 and CDR2 are SGHVS and FNYEAQ. The V end lost 6 bases, the J end lost 4 bases, and 10 bases lay between the germline ends. The CDR3 is 13 amino acids. The CDR3 DNA sequence: TGTGCCAGCAGTACGGGTCTCGGAAACACCATATATTTT. This translates into CASSTGLGNTIYF.

This clonotype appeared many times. The chain carries TRBV6-5 and TRBJ2-3; 7 bases agree with TRBD2. This CDR3 is 15 amino acids long. Germline V gene sequence: CDR1 MNHEY, CDR2 SVGAGI. The trim removed 2 bases at V and 0 bases at J, leaving 2 bases unmatched. This CDR3 is CASSYGSGSTDTQYF. For the CDR3, the DNA is TGTGCCAGCAGTTACGGTAGCGGGAGCACAGATACGCAGTATTTT.

This chain connects TRBV19 to TRBJ2-1, with TRBD2 identical over 8 bases. The CDR3 is 14 residues long. The germline gives CDR1 LNHDA, CDR2 SQIVND (reference sequence). J gave up 12 bases and V 8 bases, and 15 bases lay outside the gene matches. The CDR3 sequence: CASATGTSALGQFF. DNA of the CDR3: TGTGCCAGTGCTACCGGGACTAGTGCATTAGGGCAGTTCTTC.

This clonotype was seen many times. This rearrangement joins TRBV7-8 to TRBJ1-4, with D perhaps TRBD1 (5 bases). This CDR3 spans 16 amino acids. Trimming removed 0 bases at V and 8 bases at J, with 16 bases between. CDR1 is SGHVS, CDR2 FQNEAQ, per germline. The CDR3 bases are TGTGCCAGCAGCTTAGCGTTGGGGCATAGGGTCGAAAAACTGTTTTTT. It specifies CASSLALGHRVEKLFF.

The rearrangement joins TRBV11-2 to TRBJ1-6; D gene ambiguous. Germline loops: CDR1 SGHAT, CDR2 FQNNGV. This CDR3 has 12 amino acids. V lost 3 bases to trimming and J lost 7 bases, with 4 bases between them. The CDR3 spells CASSFSNSPLHF. The CDR3 DNA reads TGTGCCAGCAGCTTCAGCAATTCACCCCTCCACTTT. The variable domain in full, completed from reference TRBV11-2 and TRBJ1-6, reads EAGVAQSPRYKIIEKRQSVAFWCNPISGHATLYWYQQILGQGPKLLIQFQNNGVVDDSQLPKDRFSAERLKGVDSTLKIQPAKLEDSAVYLCASSFSNSPLHFGNGTRLTVT.

In this sample, this clonotype turned up a few times. The chain links TRBV6-1 to TRBJ1-6, with TRBD1 matching over 8 bases. The germline CDR1 and CDR2 sequences are MNHNS and SASEGT. Germline trimming cut 7 bases from V and 7 bases from J; bases unmatched to any gene: 6. This CDR3 is 14 amino acids long. Here the CDR3 reads CASTGQGGNSPLHF. Here the CDR3 DNA reads TGTGCCAGCACCGGACAGGGCGGGAATTCACCCCTCCACTTT.

The V gene is TRBV24-1, the J gene TRBJ2-1; TRBD2 agrees at 16 bases. From germline, CDR1 is KGHDR and CDR2 SFDVKD. The trim removed 3 bases at V and 5 bases at J, leaving 6 bases unmatched. This CDR3 spans 18 amino acids. Written as DNA, the CDR3 is TGTGCCACCAGTGATCCGGGACTAGCGGGAGGGCCCCACAATGAGCAGTTCTTC. Its protein product is CATSDPGLAGGPHNEQFF.

This clonotype was recorded many times. The J gene is TRBJ2-7, the V gene TRBV5-1; 10 bases map to TRBD1. With V trimmed by 3 bases and J by 5 bases, 14 bases remained unmatched. CDR1 SGHRS and CDR2 YFSETQ come from the germline V gene. The CDR3 spans 17 residues. In DNA, the CDR3 is TGCGCCAGCAGCTCAACTCATGGGACAGGGGAGTTCCACGAGCAGTACTTC. Translation gives CASSSTHGTGEFHEQYF. The full variable domain, with the rest looked up from reference TRBV5-1 and TRBJ2-7, is KAGVTQTPRYLIKTRGQQVTLSCSPISGHRSVSWYQQTPGQGLQFLFEYFSETQRNKGNFPGRFSGRQFSNSRSEMNVSTLELGDSALYLCASSSTHGTGEFHEQYFGPGTRLTVT.

The rearrangement links TRBV20-1 to TRBJ1-6, with 7 bases matching TRBD1. The V gene end was trimmed by 3 bases and the J gene end by 9 bases; junction bases not matched to a gene: 8. Germline values: CDR1 DFQATT, CDR2 SNEGSKA (reference sequence). The CDR3 totals 14 residues. For the CDR3, the DNA is TGCAGTGCTAGGGAGAGGGACAGCGGTTCACCCCTCCACTTT. This sequence encodes CSARERDSGSPLHF.

The chain combines TRBV11-2 with TRBJ1-1; D possibly corresponds to TRBD1 (6 bases). CDR1 is SGHAT and CDR2 is FQNNGV in the germline V gene. The CDR3 spans 14 residues. Trimming cost V 5 bases and J 0 bases, with 10 bases left between them. The CDR3: CASSITGLNTEAFF. In nucleotides, the CDR3 is TGTGCCAGCAGCATAACAGGGTTGAACACTGAAGCTTTCTTT.

The sample holds a few counts of this clonotype. The V call is TRBV27, the J call TRBJ2-2, with 8 bases that match TRBD1. The junction had 4 bases not matched to a gene; V was cut back by 0 bases and J by 1 base. This CDR3 spans 17 amino acids. Germline V gene data show CDR1 as MNHEY and CDR2 as SMNVEV (reference sequence). The CDR3 DNA is TGTGCCAGCAGTTTATCTGACAGGGGCTGGAACACCGGGGAGCTGTTTTTT. This gives the protein CASSLSDRGWNTGELFF.

DNA for the CDR3: TGTGCCAGCAGCTCGACTAGCGGGAGTGTTTACGAGCAGTACTTC. The encoded protein is CASSSTSGSVYEQYF. The chain combines TRBV7-2 with TRBJ2-7; 12 bases fit TRBD2. CDR3 length: 15 residues. V shed 4 bases, J shed 4 bases, and the junction held 5 bases outside the gene matches. Germline CDR1 and CDR2: SGHTA and FQGNSA.

This clonotype appeared a few times. The chain is built from TRBV4-2 and TRBJ2-5; 7 bases are a match to TRBD1. The length of the CDR3 is 14 residues. Germline-derived CDR1 and CDR2 are LGHNA and YNFKEQ. The V gene end was trimmed by 4 bases and the J gene end by 3 bases; junction bases not matched to a gene: 5. Here the CDR3 reads CASSLAGTEETQYF. The DNA for the CDR3 is TGTGCCAGCAGCCTGGCAGGGACAGAAGAGACCCAGTACTTC.